A selection of T cell receptor beta chains follows, all from one sample in a study of T cells in Graves' hyperthyroidism and ophthalmopathy. From the multiplex PCR reads, TCRdb called clonotypes with MiXCR, one entry per CDR3 protein. The repertoire includes roughly 160,000 distinct CDR3 sequences, less than 10% of them detected once, and less than 25% sits in the top ten. Source material: blood. The source of these receptors is a woman aged 18 to 35 with Graves' hyperthyroidism that later progressed to Graves' ophthalmopathy. Both conserved end residues are part of each CDR3. Each record gives: CDR3 length, clone size, D gene, V gene, J gene, CDR3 DNA, CDR3 protein. The D gene is left open where the match is weak. Clone size is given for some rows only: seen once, a few or many times, or a class if the clone is expanded.

>12|many|-|TRBV30|TRBJ1-2
TGTGCCTGGAGTGAAACCATAGGGGGCTACACCTTC
CAWSETIGGYTF
>12|few|-|TRBV18|TRBJ1-4
TGTGCCAGCTCACCAACAGATGAAAAACTGTTTTTT
CASSPTDEKLFF
>16|many|TRBD1|TRBV27|TRBJ2-1
TGTGCCAGCAGTTTAGGACAGGGCGCCGCTTACAATGAGCAGTTCTTC
CASSLGQGAAYNEQFF
>15|many|-|TRBV27|TRBJ2-1
TGTGCCAGCAGTTTAAACGCCTGGACTTACAATGAGCAGTTCTTC
CASSLNAWTYNEQFF
>13|many|-|TRBV3-1|TRBJ2-1
TGTGCCAGCAGCGGGCTAGAGAGCAATGAGCAGTTCTTC
CASSGLESNEQFF
>17|-|TRBD2|TRBV20-1|TRBJ2-5
TGCAGTGCAGCGCTTCTACCAACTAGCGGGAGTCCAGAGACCCAGTACTTC
CSAALLPTSGSPETQYF
>14|many|TRBD1|TRBV6-1|TRBJ1-4
TGTGCCAGCAGTCGGACAGGGGTCCGGGAAAAACTGTTTTTT
CASSRTGVREKLFF
>14|-|TRBD1|TRBV5-5|TRBJ2-1
TGTGCCAGCAGCCCCGGGACAGCTTACAAGGAGCAGTTCTTC
CASSPGTAYKEQFF
>15|-|-|TRBV19|TRBJ2-4
TGTGCCAGTAGTATACGGGTCAGGGCCAAAAACATTCAGTACTTC
CASSIRVRAKNIQYF
>16|-|-|TRBV30|TRBJ2-2
TGTGCCTGGCATACGGGAGGGGGCTACGGCACCGGGGAGCTGTTTTTT
CAWHTGGGYGTGELFF
>18|many|TRBD1|TRBV15|TRBJ1-6
TGTGCCACCAGCAGAGGGACAGGGGTGGATGGGGGTAATTCACCCCTCCACTTT
CATSRGTGVDGGNSPLHF
>15|many|TRBD1|TRBV7-2|TRBJ2-7
TGTGCCAGCAGGCAGAACCAGGGGGCTGGGTACGAGCAGTACTTC
CASRQNQGAGYEQYF
>12|few|-|TRBV7-6|TRBJ2-3
TGTGCCAGCAGCTTAGAGTGGGATACGCAGTATTTT
CASSLEWDTQYF
>11|-|-|TRBV14|TRBJ1-6
TGTGGCAGCGACAAAGAGAGACCCCTCCACTTT
CGSDKERPLHF
>18|few|-|TRBV5-6|TRBJ1-1
TGTGCCAGCAGCTTGTATCGTGGCAGGTCTTTCCGGAACACTGAAGCTTTCTTT
CASSLYRGRSFRNTEAFF
>15|few|TRBD2|TRBV9|TRBJ2-7
TGTGCCAGCAGCGTAGCGGGGGGGAACTTCTACGAGCAGTACTTC
CASSVAGGNFYEQYF
>13|many|-|TRBV6-1|TRBJ2-5
TGTGCCAGCAGATCACCCAGGGACAAGACCCAGTACTTC
CASRSPRDKTQYF
>15|few|-|TRBV4-1|TRBJ2-7
TGCGCCAGCAGCCAAGACTCGGTCCCCTCCTACGAGCAGTACTTC
CASSQDSVPSYEQYF
>17|many|TRBD2|TRBV7-2|TRBJ2-3
TGTGCCAGCAGCGGCCGGGATCAGCGGGGGGGCCGGAATACGCAGTATTTT
CASSGRDQRGGRNTQYF
>16|many|TRBD2|TRBV19|TRBJ2-1
TGTGCCAGTAGTACCGGAGGACTAGCGGGAGGCAATGAGCAGTTCTTC
CASSTGGLAGGNEQFF
>16|many|-|TRBV12-3/TRBV12-4|TRBJ2-3
TGTGCCAGCAGTTTCTTCGCAGTAGCCCTCACAGATACGCAGTATTTT
CASSFFAVALTDTQYF
>13|many|-|TRBV20-1|TRBJ2-5
TGCAGTGCTAGAGACGGGACTCAAGAGACCCAGTACTTC
CSARDGTQETQYF
>11|few|-|TRBV7-9|TRBJ1-4
TGTGCCAGCAGGAGTAATGAAAAACTGTTTTTT
CASRSNEKLFF
>15|many|-|TRBV24-1|TRBJ2-2
TGTGCCACCAGTGATCCGGGTTCGGAATCCGGGGAGCTGTTTTTT
CATSDPGSESGELFF
>13|many|-|TRBV28|TRBJ2-2
TGTGCCAGCAGTTTATCGGTCACCGGGGAGCTGTTTTTT
CASSLSVTGELFF
>15|few|-|TRBV19|TRBJ2-7
TGTGCCAGTAGTGTCAGTGACAGGTTGGTCTACGAGCAGTACTTC
CASSVSDRLVYEQYF
>17|many|TRBD1|TRBV27|TRBJ1-6
TGTGCCAGCACCTATAGAGGGTCGGGACAGTATAATTCACCCCTCCACTTT
CASTYRGSGQYNSPLHF
>15|-|-|TRBV4-1|TRBJ1-2
TGCGCCAGCAGCCAGGGGTCCGGTTGGGGCTATGGCTACACCTTC
CASSQGSGWGYGYTF
>16|few|-|TRBV18|TRBJ2-4
TGTGCCAGCTCACCTTTCGGGACCCCAGCCAAAAACATTCAGTACTTC
CASSPFGTPAKNIQYF
>16|many|TRBD1|TRBV7-8|TRBJ2-1
TGTGCCAGCAGCCCTCGGACAGGGGGCATCTACAATGAGCAGTTCTTC
CASSPRTGGIYNEQFF
>16|many|-|TRBV7-9|TRBJ1-2
TGTGCCAGCAGCTTGGCCAGGGGTTTCGCAGACTATGGCTACACCTTC
CASSLARGFADYGYTF
>17|many|TRBD1|TRBV9|TRBJ1-2
TGTGCCAGCAGCGTAGGAGGGGGGTTCGACAGGGGTGATGGCTACACCTTC
CASSVGGGFDRGDGYTF
>15|many|-|TRBV5-6|TRBJ2-5
TGTGCCAGCAGCTTGAACGGGGCCCGCGAAGAGACCCAGTACTTC
CASSLNGAREETQYF
>18|many|-|TRBV11-2|TRBJ2-5
TGTGCCAGCAGCTTATGGGGAGAAAGGACAGACTACCAAGAGACCCAGTACTTC
CASSLWGERTDYQETQYF
>13|many|-|TRBV20-1|TRBJ2-7
TGCAGTGCCTCCGACCCAGACTCCTACGAGCAGTACTTC
CSASDPDSYEQYF
>12|many|-|TRBV30|TRBJ2-1
TGTGCCTGGAGCGACCGGGACGATGAGCAGTTCTTC
CAWSDRDDEQFF
>12|-|TRBD1|TRBV6-1|TRBJ2-7
TGTGCCAGCCGGGACAGGAACTACGAGCAGTACTTC
CASRDRNYEQYF
>15|many|TRBD1|TRBV12-3/TRBV12-4|TRBJ1-6
TGTGCCAGCAGGCGGGGAGGGGGCTGGAATTCACCCCTCCACTTT
CASRRGGGWNSPLHF